This entry describes one T cell receptor (beta chain). The data are from a study of OX40 agonist ivuxolimab in advanced cancers. Measured with immunoSEQ multiplex PCR; TCRdb has only the in-frame clones, and not every one. The sample has just over 50,000 clones, roughly 80% seen once. CDR1 MNHEY and CDR2 SVGAGI come from the germline V gene. The CDR3 loop spans 15 amino acids. The germline V and J ends were trimmed by 6 bases and 0 bases, with 11 bases remaining between them. V is TRBV6-5 and J is TRBJ1-4; D ambiguous. The sample consisted of CD4+ or CD8+ T cells sorted from blood, taken in a trial of the OX40 agonist ivuxolimab. The receptor comes from an adult with an advanced solid tumor such as melanoma, head and neck, liver or kidney cancer. The CDR3, as DNA: TGTGCCAGCAGAGTTGCGCCGGCAACTAATGAAAAACTGTTTTTT. Translating it yields CASRVAPATNEKLFF.